This paragraph covers one T cell receptor (beta chain) sequence. This receptor's antigen is unknown. Base qualities are not at hand, and no much larger clone is one base apart. These data come from a study of cytomegalovirus exposure and HLA in healthy donors (dated by TCRdb to 2016 to 2017). For context, the study as a whole: An earlier analysis of fewer than 750 of the donors reported approximately 260 Gb of sequence data and around 110 million unique TCR beta sequences obtained from some 170 million T cells. Among the roughly 400 genotyped donors, more than 70% belonged to the genetic ancestry cluster associated with self-reported Caucasian donors. Across about 370 genotyped donors of the cohort, an average of 235,054 unique TCR beta nucleotide sequences per donor were sequenced, and 15% to 20% of those sequences were non-productive. The number of donors typed differed by locus, with roughly 620-640 for A, B, C, DRB1 and DQB1, 522 for DQA1, 606 for DPA1, and under 490 for DPB1. In the later analysis, no new phenotypic data were used to find candidate immune exposures; instead, reliance was placed on TCR beta sequences and their occurrence across donors. HLA typing covered class I and class II loci at four-digit resolution. An early release covering roughly 640 HLA-typed donors comprised about 290 gigabases of sequencing data and 85 million or so unique TCR sequences. Four to six DR-DQ haplotypes were handled as single units for association and clustering, since linkage in the cohort was strong. An earlier analysis of 500 to 650 of the donors applied high-throughput TCR beta sequencing to assess whether each TCR beta V gene segment acted as functional or pseudogenic. Along with the 666-subject first cohort, a separate validation cohort of over a hundred different subjects was used. Donor age, sex, ethnicity and CMV serostatus were compiled alongside the repertoire data. The study profiled the T cell repertoires of 500 to 800 subjects by immunosequencing and related them to cytomegalovirus serostatus. A later analysis re-examined previously published TCR beta repertoires from 500 to 700 donors and added high-resolution HLA genotyping to investigate patterns of TCR occurrence. A later genetic analysis took genome-wide SNP genotypes for about three fifths of the roughly 700 donors and used that subset as a discovery cohort. The study aimed to test whether cataloging public T cell receptors could reveal signatures of past pathogen exposure. To predict cytomegalovirus infection status, the study combined high-throughput TCR immunosequencing, statistical association of individual TCRs with disease status, and machine learning. All discovery cohort repertoires had been generated using a single sequencing platform.

What the study reported, not specific to this receptor: Because the 87-base-pair reads could not distinguish some IMGT-functional V segments, including TRBV6-2 and TRBV6-3, those segments were excluded. Presence/absence analyses assumed roughly uniform sequencing depth across donors, an assumption that may not hold. In a later genetic analysis, fewer N-insertions in productive TCRs were reported among donors in an Asian-associated ancestry cluster than the roughly 700-donor mean. The study gave a list of about 170 TCR beta chains associated with cytomegalovirus. A cluster of highly shared sequence variants was judged likely to represent a technical artifact of the sequencing pipeline. The classifier was reported to diagnose cytomegalovirus status with high specificity and sensitivity in both the original and validation cohorts. Most CMV-associated TCR beta chains appeared to be HLA-restricted in a later analysis, and the HLA associations seemed to be driven largely by CMV exposure. A further reported finding was that TCR beta sequences accurately predicted the HLA-A and HLA-B alleles for most subjects in the first cohort. Specific HLA alleles were associated with over 15,000 TCR beta sequences at a false discovery rate of 0.05 in a later analysis. Several of the top co-occurrence clusters appeared to be linked to parvovirus B19, influenza, CMV and Epstein-Barr virus, according to a later analysis. In a later genetic analysis, a missense DCLRE1C variant was associated with V-gene and J-gene trimming of TCR beta chains, and the association was replicated in an independent cohort. Correlated functional status among segregating V segments might reflect linkage disequilibrium, but an unknown experimental factor could not be ruled out. In vitro tests confirmed that a few of the cytomegalovirus-associated TCR beta chains recognize cytomegalovirus antigens. In a later analysis, the rate of TCR association differed among HLA loci, with DRB1 alleles having the most associated TCRs and HLA-C alleles having the fewest. In a later analysis, HLA-associated TCR beta chains were found to be more clonally expanded and to have lower generation probabilities than equally common non-associated chains. This cohort had only TCR beta chains sequenced, and the lack of alpha or paired-chain data limited which features could be detected. Because counts were too low, around 18 rarely observed V segments, including chromosome 9 orphons, were left out of the earlier analysis of a few hundred of the donors. Assigning TCR associations to individual alleles was difficult when HLA alleles, especially DR and DQ, strongly co-occurred. In an earlier analysis of 587 of the donors, most TCR beta V segments appeared in productive rearrangements about 87% or about 30% of the time, broadly matching IMGT annotations. According to the authors, the approach could potentially be generalized to other disease states and immunological phenotypes. Most TCR sequences were seen in very few donors, while some public TCRs were found in many individuals. Because HLA typing was unavailable for some donors at each locus, only the typed subset was used in association tests. For the cohort, immune exposure information was limited to CMV serostatus.

To prepare the library, the immunoSEQ multiplex PCR assay was applied. The multiplex PCR relied on a mix of 60 forward primers for TCR Vbeta segments and 13 reverse primers for TCR Jbeta segments. The CDR3 region of rearranged TCR beta genes was amplified from genomic DNA by a multiplex PCR assay. On the Illumina HiSeq System, the amplified TCR beta libraries were sequenced as 87-base-pair reads. Per the original workflow: A later analysis counted some 80 million unique TCR beta chains across the 700 or so repertoires, and 10 million to 12 million of these chains were shared by at least two donors. A nearest-neighbor algorithm error-corrected the raw reads and collapsed the reads into unique sequences, merging closely related sequences to remove PCR and sequencing errors. To assign V, D and J gene segments, CDR3 sequences were aligned to IMGT reference sequences. For a sequence to be retained, at least a six-nucleotide match to both a V gene segment and a J gene segment was required. Rearrangements were called productive when the CDR3 lacked stop codons and stayed in frame with V and J; all others were non-productive. Following IMGT convention, CDR3 was defined as the stretch from the second conserved V-encoded cysteine up to the conserved J-encoded phenylalanine. The earlier analysis of about 610 of the donors excluded sequences that lacked an unambiguous match to a single V gene segment. An earlier analysis of a few hundred of the donors called V segments functional above 56.7% productive rearrangements and segregating when the between-donor standard deviation exceeded 5%. To diagnose cytomegalovirus status from the catalog of TCR beta chain sequences, a statistical classification framework was built. V and J gene assignment, in a later analysis, came from comparing TCR nucleotide sequences with IMGT/GENE-DB human TR gene sequences. In a later analysis, CDR3 sequences and most-parsimonious VDJ recombination scenarios were assigned using the TCRdist pipeline. A later analysis defined each TCR beta chain by its CDR3 amino acid sequence plus V-gene family, and excluded reads lacking a unique V-gene family. A later analysis removed roughly 590 highly shared, low-generation-probability nucleotide sequences to deal with suspected cross-contamination and a sequencing artifact. In a later analysis, a clonal expansion index was calculated for each public chain from normalized within-repertoire ranks of inferred template counts. In a later analysis, generation probabilities were computed with a VDJ recombination model fitted to out-of-frame rearrangements, and the resulting probabilities were checked against IGoR. Hypergeometric tests were used in a later analysis to score TCR-TCR, TCR-HLA and TCR-CMV co-occurrence, with a repertoire-size bias correction applied to the TCR pairs. A later analysis estimated false discovery rates by permuting HLA or CMV assignments 20 times. In a later analysis, co-occurring TCRs were grouped using DBSCAN, with TCRdist sequence similarity added in when clustering inside HLA-allele-positive subsets. Repertoires with fewer than 30,000 or more than 120,000 public chains, plus five repertoires with anomalous nucleotide sharing, were excluded from co-occurrence clustering. Not all clones reach the TCRdb copy of this immuneACCESS table, which keeps in-frame sequences only. Checked studies attribute under half of the gap to unresolved V genes and leave the rest unexplained. For V, J and clone size, that table is used; D and trimming come from the DNA. The sample data list approximately 110,000 clones, and approximately 70% of these were observed just once. 4.5% to 5.5% of the sample is taken by the ten largest.

The cohort comprised fewer than 750 healthy bone marrow donors. At the time of sampling, every cohort member was nominally healthy, though immune exposures that went unrecorded were likely present. The donor was CMV seropositive and was included in the group of 290 or so seropositive cohort members. Every donor gave a peripheral blood sample, and the peripheral blood mononuclear cells from that sample were used for TCR beta sequencing. Genomic DNA extraction from the blood cell samples was performed with the Qiagen DNeasy Blood Extraction Kit. CDR1 and CDR2 are read off the germline V gene as MNHEY and SVGAGI. The CDR3 covers 14 residues, taking in both the cysteine and the phenylalanine. Here the CDR3 DNA is all that survives: 42 bases in frame from base 1. Trimming costs V 4 bases and J 9 bases, and their ends lie 16 bases apart.

The chain joins TRBV6-5 to TRBJ1-5; the D gene is not confidently resolved. The receptor's source is a woman in her sixties or seventies in good health and CMV-seropositive. Specimen: PBMCs. The CDR3 protein sequence reads: CASSSDGRRRPQHF. The nucleotide sequence is given as TGTGCCAGCAGTTCGGACGGGAGAAGGCGGCCCCAGCATTTT.